One sample yielded the 8 T cell receptor beta chains listed below, sequenced in a study of T cell changes during pregnancy in multiple sclerosis. Data came from immunoSEQ multiplex PCR; TCRdb stores just in-frame clones and leaves some out. The sample lists some 43,000 clones; under 90% were seen once. This specimen was peripheral blood, taken in the first trimester of pregnancy. The receptors were gathered from a female donor in good health, enrolled as a control in a pregnancy study.

The rearrangement uses TRBV5-1 and TRBJ2-3, with D possibly TRBD1 on 6 matching bases. The CDR3 is 15 amino acids. The V gene's germline CDR1 is SGHRS and CDR2 YFSETQ. V was cut by 0 bases and J by 0 bases, with 8 bases left in between. The CDR3 nucleotides are TGCGCCAGCAGCTTGGTGGGGGCTAGCACAGATACGCAGTATTTT. Amino acids: CASSLVGASTDTQYF.

The genes are TRBV5-6 and TRBJ2-5; tentative D call: TRBD2 (6 bases). CDR1 and CDR2 (germline): SGHDT, YYEEEE. V lost 3 bases, J lost 6 bases, and 15 bases lay in between. This CDR3 contains 14 residues. The DNA of the CDR3 is TGTGCCAGCAGCTCCTCTCCGACTAGTCAGACCCAGTACTTC. Its protein product is CASSSSPTSQTQYF.

As DNA, the CDR3 is TGTGCCAGCAGCTTAAGCGGCGGTAGCTATGGCTACACCTTC. This sequence encodes CASSLSGGSYGYTF. The chain uses TRBV5-5 and TRBJ1-2; the D is unclear. The V end lost 2 bases, the J end lost 4 bases, and 12 bases lay between the germline ends. The CDR3 length is 14 residues. The germline CDR1 and CDR2 sequences are SGHKS and YYEKEE (reference sequence). The variable domain in full, completed from reference TRBV5-5 and TRBJ1-2, reads DAGVTQSPTHLIKTRGQQVTLRCSPISGHKSVSWYQQVLGQGPQFIFQYYEKEERGRGNFPDRFSARQFPNYSSELNVNALLLGDSALYLCASSLSGGSYGYTFGSGTRLTVV.

The chain is built from TRBV9 and TRBJ2-7; 9 bases fit TRBD1. V shed 0 bases, J shed 5 bases, and the junction held 6 bases outside the gene matches. The V gene's germline CDR1 is SGDLS and CDR2 YYNGEE. The CDR3 has 15 amino acids. CDR3 bases: TGTGCCAGCAGCGTAGAGGGACAGGGTATCAACGAGCAGTACTTC. As protein: CASSVEGQGINEQYF.

V is TRBV4-2 and J is TRBJ1-1; tentative D call: TRBD1 (6 bases). The V end was cut by 3 bases, the J end by 3 bases, with 14 bases between. There are 15 residues in the CDR3. Germline V gives CDR1 LGHNA, CDR2 YNFKEQ. The CDR3 nucleotides read TGTGCCAGCAGCCACTCAAGGGGGGGTTACACTGAAGCTTTCTTT. It specifies CASSHSRGGYTEAFF.

The chain employs TRBV19 and TRBJ2-7; TRBD1 is a possible D gene (6 bases). V gave up 1 base and J gave up 0 bases, with 10 bases separating them. The germline gives CDR1 LNHDA, CDR2 SQIVND (reference sequence). This CDR3 comprises 15 residues. Written as DNA, the CDR3 is TGTGCCAGTAGTATAGGACAGGCGAGCTCCTACGAGCAGTACTTC. This gives the protein CASSIGQASSYEQYF.

This rearrangement joins TRBV29-1 to TRBJ2-3; TRBD1 might be the D (5 bases). With 1 base removed from V and 5 bases from J, the gap between germline ends came to 10 bases. The CDR3 length is 13 residues. The germline V gene encodes CDR1 SQVTM and CDR2 ANQGSEA. The CDR3 loop reads CSVEVRVVDTQYF. CDR3 in DNA: TGCAGCGTTGAAGTCAGGGTGGTAGATACGCAGTATTTT.

The CDR3 coding sequence is TGCGCCAGCAGCTTGGCCGAGGACAGGGGCCAAGAGACCCAGTACTTC. Its translation: CASSLAEDRGQETQYF. V and J are TRBV5-1 and TRBJ2-5; 9 bases map to TRBD1. This CDR3 contains 16 residues. V lost 0 bases, J lost 1 base, and 4 bases stayed unmatched. Germline-derived CDR1 and CDR2 are SGHRS and YFSETQ.